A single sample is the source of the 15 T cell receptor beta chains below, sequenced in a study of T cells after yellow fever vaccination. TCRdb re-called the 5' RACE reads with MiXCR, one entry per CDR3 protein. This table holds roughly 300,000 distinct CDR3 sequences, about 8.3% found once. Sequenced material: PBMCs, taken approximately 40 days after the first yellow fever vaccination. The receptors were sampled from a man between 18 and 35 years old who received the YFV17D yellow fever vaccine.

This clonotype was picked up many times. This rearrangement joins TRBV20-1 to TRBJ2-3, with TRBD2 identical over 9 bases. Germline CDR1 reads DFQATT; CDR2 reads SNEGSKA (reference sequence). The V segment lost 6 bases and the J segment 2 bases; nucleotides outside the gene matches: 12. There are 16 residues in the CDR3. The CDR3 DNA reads TGCAGTGCGGACGGGGGTAGCGGGGGACCCACAGATACGCAGTATTTT. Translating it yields CSADGGSGGPTDTQYF.

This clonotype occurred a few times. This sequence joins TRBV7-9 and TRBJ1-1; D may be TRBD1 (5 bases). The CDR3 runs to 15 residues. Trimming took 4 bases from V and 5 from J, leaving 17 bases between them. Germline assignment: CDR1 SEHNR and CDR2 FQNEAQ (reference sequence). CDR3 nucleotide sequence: TGTGCCAGCAGCTCGACGTGGACACCAGGGACTGAAGCTTTCTTT. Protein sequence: CASSSTWTPGTEAFF.

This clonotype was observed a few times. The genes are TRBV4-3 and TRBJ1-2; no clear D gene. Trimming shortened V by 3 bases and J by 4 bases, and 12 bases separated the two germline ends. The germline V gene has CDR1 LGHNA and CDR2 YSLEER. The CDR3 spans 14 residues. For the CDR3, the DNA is TGCGCCAGCAGCCAGAGGGCCCGGCTCTATGGCTACACCTTC. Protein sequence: CASSQRARLYGYTF.

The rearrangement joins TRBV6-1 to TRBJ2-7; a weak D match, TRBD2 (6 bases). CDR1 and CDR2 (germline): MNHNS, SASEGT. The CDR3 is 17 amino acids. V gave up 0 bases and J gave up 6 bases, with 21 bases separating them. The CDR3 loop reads CASSEAPFIGGTAEQYF. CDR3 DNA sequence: TGTGCCAGCAGTGAAGCCCCCTTTATCGGAGGGACGGCCGAGCAGTACTTC.

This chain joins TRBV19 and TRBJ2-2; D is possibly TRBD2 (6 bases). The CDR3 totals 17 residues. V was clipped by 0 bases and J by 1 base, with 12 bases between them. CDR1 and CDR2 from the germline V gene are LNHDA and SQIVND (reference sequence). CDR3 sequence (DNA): TGTGCCAGTAGTATAGATCCAGAGCGGGTGAACACCGGGGAGCTGTTTTTT. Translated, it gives CASSIDPERVNTGELFF.

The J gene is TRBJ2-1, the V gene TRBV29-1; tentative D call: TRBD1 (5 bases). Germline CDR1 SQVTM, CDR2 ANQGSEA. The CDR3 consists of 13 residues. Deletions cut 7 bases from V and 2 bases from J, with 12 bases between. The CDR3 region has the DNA TGCAGCGCAACAACAGGCCCCTACAATGAGCAGTTCTTC. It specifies CSATTGPYNEQFF.

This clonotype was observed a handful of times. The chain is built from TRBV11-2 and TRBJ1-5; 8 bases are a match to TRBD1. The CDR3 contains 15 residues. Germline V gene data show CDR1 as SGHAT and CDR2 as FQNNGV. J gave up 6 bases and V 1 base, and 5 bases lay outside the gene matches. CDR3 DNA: TGTGCCAGCAGCTTAGGCGGGACAGGAGGTCAGCCCCAGCATTTT. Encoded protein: CASSLGGTGGQPQHF.

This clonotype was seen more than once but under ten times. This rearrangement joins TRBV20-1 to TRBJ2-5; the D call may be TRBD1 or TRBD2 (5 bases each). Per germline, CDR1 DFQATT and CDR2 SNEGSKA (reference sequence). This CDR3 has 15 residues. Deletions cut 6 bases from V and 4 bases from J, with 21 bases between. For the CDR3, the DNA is TGCAGTGCCGATTTCCCCTGGGGGAATGGAGAGACCCAGTACTTC. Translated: CSADFPWGNGETQYF.

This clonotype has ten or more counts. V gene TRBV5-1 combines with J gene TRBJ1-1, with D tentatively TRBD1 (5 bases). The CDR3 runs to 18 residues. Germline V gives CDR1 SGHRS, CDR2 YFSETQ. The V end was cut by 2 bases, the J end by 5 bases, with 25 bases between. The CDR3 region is CASSFTGPEPSGGTEAFF. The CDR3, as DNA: TGCGCCAGCAGCTTTACAGGACCCGAGCCCTCGGGAGGAACTGAAGCTTTCTTT.

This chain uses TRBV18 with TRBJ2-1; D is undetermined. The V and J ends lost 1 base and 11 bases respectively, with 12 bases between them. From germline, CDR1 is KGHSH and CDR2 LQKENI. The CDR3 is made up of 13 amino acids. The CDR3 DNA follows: TGTGCCAGCTCACCACAACCGGCGGAACAGCAGTTCTTC. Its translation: CASSPQPAEQQFF. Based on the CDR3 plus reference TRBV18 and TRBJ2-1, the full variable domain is NAGVMQNPRHLVRRRGQEARLRCSPMKGHSHVYWYRQLPEEGLKFMVYLQKENIIDESGMPKERFSAEFPKEGPSILRIQQVVRGDSAAYFCASSPQPAEQQFFGPGTRLTVL.

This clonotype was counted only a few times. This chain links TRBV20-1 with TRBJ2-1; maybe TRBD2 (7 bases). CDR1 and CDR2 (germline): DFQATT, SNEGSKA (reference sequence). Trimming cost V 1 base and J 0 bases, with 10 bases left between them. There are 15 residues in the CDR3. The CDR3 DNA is TGCAGTGCTAGAGGGGGGGGGCACTCCTACAATGAGCAGTTCTTC. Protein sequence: CSARGGGHSYNEQFF.

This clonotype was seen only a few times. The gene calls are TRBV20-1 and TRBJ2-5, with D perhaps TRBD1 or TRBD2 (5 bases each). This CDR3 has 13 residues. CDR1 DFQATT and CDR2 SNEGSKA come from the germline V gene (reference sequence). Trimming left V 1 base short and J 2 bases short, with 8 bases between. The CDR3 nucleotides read TGCAGTGCTAGAGGGTGGGGGCAAGAGACCCAGTACTTC. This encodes CSARGWGQETQYF.

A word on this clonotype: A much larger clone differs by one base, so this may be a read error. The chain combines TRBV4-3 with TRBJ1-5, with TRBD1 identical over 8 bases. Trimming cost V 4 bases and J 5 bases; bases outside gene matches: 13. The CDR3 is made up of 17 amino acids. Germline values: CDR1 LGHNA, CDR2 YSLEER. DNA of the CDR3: TGCGCCAGCAGCCCAGAGATTCAGGGGGCGACGGATCAGCCCCAGCATTTT. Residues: CASSPEIQGATDQPQHF.

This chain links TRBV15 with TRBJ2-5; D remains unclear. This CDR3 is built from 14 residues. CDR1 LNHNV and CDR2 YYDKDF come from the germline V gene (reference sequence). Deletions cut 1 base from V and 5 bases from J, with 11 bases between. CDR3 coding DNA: TGTGCCACCAGCAGAGGGGCCCGTTTGGAGACCCAGTACTTC. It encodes CATSRGARLETQYF.

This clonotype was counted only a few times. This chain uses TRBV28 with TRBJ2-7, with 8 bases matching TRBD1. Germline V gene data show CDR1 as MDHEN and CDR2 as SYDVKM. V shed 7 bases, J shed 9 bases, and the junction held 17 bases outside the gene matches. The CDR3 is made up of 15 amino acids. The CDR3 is CASIGIGTGAERQYF. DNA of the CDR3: TGTGCCAGCATTGGGATTGGGACAGGTGCTGAGAGGCAGTACTTC.